The rows below give T cell receptor beta chains drawn from one sample of a study of T cell responses to AZD1222 COVID-19 vaccine. Libraries were prepared by immunoSEQ multiplex PCR; TCRdb keeps only in-frame clonotypes and omits some of them. The sample lists roughly 100,000 clones, 89% occurring once. Sequenced material: peripheral blood, taken on day 0 of AZD1222 vaccination. The origin of the receptors is an adult in good health. The CDR3 runs from the conserved cysteine through the conserved F or W. The D gene is left open where the match is weak. Clone size appears in some rows only: once, few, many, or a class for an expanded clone.

d_call j_call v_call clone_size cdr3_aa
NA TRBJ1-2 TRBV5-1 NA CASSTGTVGSNYGYTF
NA TRBJ1-1 TRBV12-2 NA CASRLAVGMNTEAFF
TRBD1 TRBJ2-7 TRBV7-9 NA CASSVTDRGKHEQYF
NA TRBJ1-1 TRBV19 NA CASSITGAGTEAFF
NA TRBJ1-5 TRBV7-3 NA CASSSVGGPQHF
NA TRBJ1-2 TRBV5-5 NA CASSFGRVLDGYTF
NA TRBJ1-1 TRBV5-6 NA CASSLTGTGAFF
NA TRBJ2-2 TRBV19 few CASSRQRNGELFF
TRBD1 TRBJ2-2 TRBV11-3 NA CASSKRTGGAGTGELFF
NA TRBJ2-1 TRBV5-4 NA CASSFRGEQFF
NA TRBJ1-2 TRBV7-3 NA CASSPNPLIGYTF
TRBD1 TRBJ1-1 TRBV5-8 NA CASSLGDRVDAFF
TRBD2 TRBJ2-6 TRBV7-9 NA CASSLGRALGSGANVLTF
TRBD2 TRBJ2-2 TRBV5-1 NA CASSLAPLLAGARGGELFF
NA TRBJ1-1 TRBV11-2 once CASSPLDLTVMNTEAFF
NA TRBJ2-7 TRBV10-3 NA CAISQPGQNYEQYF
NA TRBJ1-1 TRBV6-5 NA CASSPFKNTEAFF
TRBD1 TRBJ1-1 TRBV7-9 NA CASSPDRGGNWGNTEAFF
NA TRBJ1-6 TRBV27 NA CASSLQSSYNSPLHF
NA TRBJ2-7 TRBV7-2 NA CASSLAGRPISYEQYF
TRBD1 TRBJ1-1 TRBV19 NA CASSTRDRGWAAFF
NA TRBJ2-3 TRBV27 NA CASSFSVLREGADTQYF
NA TRBJ2-7 TRBV5-5 NA CASSFGRTGTYEQYF
TRBD1 TRBJ1-5 TRBV18 NA CASSISPGQGVQPQHF
TRBD2 TRBJ2-3 TRBV30 NA CAWSVGLATDTQYF
TRBD1 TRBJ1-5 TRBV7-2 NA CASSLRAGGDQPQHF
NA TRBJ1-6 TRBV28 NA CASSFFAGPRVNSPLHF
NA TRBJ2-1 TRBV27 NA CASSSVSAVGSYNEQFF
NA TRBJ1-6 TRBV7-9 few CASSLVGRVNSPLHF
TRBD1 TRBJ1-4 TRBV7-2 NA CASSLGGGTGMEKLFF
TRBD2 TRBJ2-1 TRBV15 once CATSRGGSSYNEQFF
NA TRBJ2-5 TRBV3-1/TRBV3-2 once CASSQVGSQWETQYF
TRBD2 TRBJ2-1 TRBV4-2 NA CASSPRLAGGSEQFF
NA TRBJ1-4 TRBV3-1/TRBV3-2 NA CASSQDPGGREKLFF
TRBD1 TRBJ1-5 TRBV10-3 NA CAIGTGGQPQHF
TRBD1 TRBJ1-5 TRBV5-5 NA CASSYLGQGNQPQHF
NA TRBJ1-6 TRBV2 NA CASSDGTLSPLHF
TRBD1 TRBJ1-6 TRBV7-2 NA CASSLVAFDRDSNSPLHF
NA TRBJ2-7 TRBV7-9 NA CASSLVVSYEQYF
NA TRBJ2-1 TRBV21-1 NA CASRNGTSSYNEQFF
NA TRBJ2-3 TRBV10-3 NA CAIRDSGESTDTQYF
NA TRBJ2-7 TRBV28 NA CASSGGLYEQYF
NA TRBJ1-1 TRBV4-1 NA CASRGPLVNTEAFF
NA TRBJ2-7 TRBV11-2 once CASSLGGRREQYF
NA TRBJ1-1 TRBV30 NA CAWRVGGNTEAFF
NA TRBJ1-1 TRBV6-2/TRBV6-3 NA CASSNPGLNTEAFF
NA TRBJ2-7 TRBV28 once CASSPPGTFIYEQYF